The 21 T cell receptor beta chains below were found in one sample sequenced in a study of T-cell memory formation after mild COVID-19. TCRdb recomputed calls from the 5' RACE reads with MiXCR, one row per CDR3 protein. The sample carries around 530,000 distinct CDR3 sequences, about 20% recorded once. Sequencing input: PBMCs or a T cell subset sorted from them (not recorded which). The receptors shown here come from an adult woman who had mild COVID-19 (a few samples of this study predate the infection). Cell type and time point are not known.

This clonotype came up many times. V gene TRBV10-3 combines with J gene TRBJ2-3; 14 bases fit TRBD2. V shed 8 bases and J 9 bases; nucleotides not matched to a gene: 4. CDR1 is ENHRY and CDR2 is SYGVKD in the germline V gene. The CDR3 covers 13 residues. The CDR3 protein is CAIGLAGGETQYF. The DNA for the CDR3 is TGTGCCATCGGACTAGCGGGGGGCGAAACGCAGTATTTT.

The V call is TRBV7-3, the J call TRBJ2-7, with 8 positions matching TRBD2. Trimming took 6 bases from V and 4 from J; bases not matched to a gene: 11. The CDR3 runs to 15 residues. Germline loops: CDR1 SGHTA, CDR2 FQGTGA. As DNA, the CDR3 is TGTGCCAGCAGTTCGCCTCTGAGCGGGAGTTACGAGCAGTACTTC. Translated: CASSSPLSGSYEQYF.

The chain is built from TRBV7-9 and TRBJ1-6; a possible D gene is TRBD1 (6 bases). The length of the CDR3 is 15 residues. The germline CDR1 and CDR2 sequences are SEHNR and FQNEAQ (reference sequence). The germline V and J ends were trimmed by 5 bases and 9 bases, with 17 bases remaining between them. The CDR3 nucleotides are TGTGCCAGCAGCCCCCTAAGAGGGGGTGGTTCACCCCTCCACTTT. Protein product: CASSPLRGGGSPLHF.

The V and J genes are TRBV18 and TRBJ2-5; perhaps TRBD2 as D (5 bases). Germline assignment: CDR1 KGHSH and CDR2 LQKENI. This CDR3 is 14 amino acids long. V was pared by 3 bases and J by 4 bases, with 12 bases between. The CDR3 loop reads CASSPPGSGETQYF. The CDR3 DNA is TGTGCCAGCTCACCGCCGGGAAGCGGAGAGACCCAGTACTTC.

This clonotype was recorded a few times. The chain links TRBV20-1 to TRBJ2-7; tentatively, D is TRBD2 (6 bases). The germline V gene encodes CDR1 DFQATT and CDR2 SNEGSKA (reference sequence). The CDR3 length is 14 residues. The ends were cut back, 1 base at V and 0 bases at J, with 10 bases in the middle. CDR3 sequence (DNA): TGCAGTGCTAGAGGCCTAGCGAACTCCTACGAGCAGTACTTC. Its protein is CSARGLANSYEQYF.

This clonotype was seen ten or more times. The chain couples TRBV14 to TRBJ2-1, with D unclear. The CDR3 is 17 residues long. Looked up from germline, CDR1 is SGHDN and CDR2 is FVKESK. Trimming removed 1 base at V and 4 bases at J, with 17 bases between. Here the CDR3 DNA reads TGTGCCAGCAGCCAAGGGGGTCCAGTGGCTTTTTACAATGAGCAGTTCTTC. Its translation is CASSQGGPVAFYNEQFF. The full variable domain, in which reference TRBV14 and TRBJ2-1 provide the parts outside the CDR3, is EAGVTQFPSHSVIEKGQTVTLRCDPISGHDNLYWYRRVMGKEIKFLLHFVKESKQDESGMPNNRFLAERTGGTYSTLKVQPAELEDSGVYFCASSQGGPVAFYNEQFFGPGTRLTVL.

CDR3 sequence: CASSAGQGIYGYTF. The CDR3 bases are TGTGCCAGCAGCGCGGGACAGGGGATCTATGGCTACACCTTC. The gene calls are TRBV7-9 and TRBJ1-2, with 10 bases lining up with TRBD1. CDR1 SEHNR and CDR2 FQNEAQ come from the germline V gene (reference sequence). V gave up 5 bases and J gave up 4 bases; unmatched junction bases: 4. The CDR3 spans 14 residues.

This clonotype was seen only a few times. This chain connects TRBV5-5 to TRBJ2-2; 7 nucleotides match TRBD1. The CDR3 is 15 residues long. V trimming: 5 bases; J trimming: 5 bases; junction bases outside the gene matches: 9. Germline V gives CDR1 SGHKS, CDR2 YYEKEE (reference sequence). The CDR3 region is CASSSGQERTGELFF. In DNA, the CDR3 is TGTGCCAGCAGTTCCGGACAGGAGAGGACCGGGGAGCTGTTTTTT.

The chain recombines TRBV9 with TRBJ2-7; no firm D call. CDR3 length: 14 residues. Germline values: CDR1 SGDLS, CDR2 YYNGEE. V dropped 0 bases and J dropped 0 bases, with 7 bases sitting between them. The CDR3 region is CASSVGMSSYEQYF. Written as DNA, the CDR3 is TGTGCCAGCAGCGTAGGGATGAGCTCCTACGAGCAGTACTTC.

The J gene is TRBJ2-7, the V gene TRBV12-3 or TRBV12-4; 8 nucleotides agree with TRBD2. Trimming removed 6 bases from V and 4 bases from J; junction bases left unmatched: 8. CDR3 length: 14 residues. CDR3 DNA: TGTGCCAGCAGCTCTCCGGGACTAGTGTACGAGCAGTACTTC. As protein: CASSSPGLVYEQYF.

The sample holds a few counts of this clonotype. The chain joins TRBV20-1 to TRBJ2-7; D not resolved. The ends were cut back, 3 bases at V and 3 bases at J, with 15 bases in the middle. Germline V CDR1 and CDR2: DFQATT, SNEGSKA (reference sequence). The CDR3 extends over 14 amino acids. Here the CDR3 DNA reads TGCAGTGCTAGGTACCCAACCTCTAGCTACGAGCAGTACTTC. Encoded protein: CSARYPTSSYEQYF.

The chain joins TRBV12-3 or TRBV12-4 to TRBJ2-5, with TRBD2 identical over 7 bases. The V segment lost 3 bases and the J segment 8 bases; nucleotides outside the gene matches: 3. The CDR3 consists of 12 residues. CDR3 sequence reads: CASSFGGGTQYF. CDR3 nucleotides: TGTGCCAGCAGTTTCGGCGGGGGTACCCAGTACTTC.

The chain recombines TRBV19 with TRBJ1-4, with D possibly matching TRBD1 (5 bases). CDR3 length: 14 amino acids. Trimming stripped 7 bases from V and 4 bases from J, with 13 bases between. CDR1 and CDR2 from the germline V gene are LNHDA and SQIVND (reference sequence). CDR3 amino acids: CASTEGRFNEKLFF. CDR3 nucleotide sequence: TGTGCCAGTACCGAGGGACGGTTTAATGAAAAACTGTTTTTT. Full variable domain (rest looked up from reference TRBV19 and TRBJ1-4): DGGITQSPKYLFRKEGQNVTLSCEQNLNHDAMYWYRQDPGQGLRLIYYSQIVNDFQKGDIAEGYSVSREKKESFPLTVTSAQKNPTAFYLCASTEGRFNEKLFFGSGTQLSVL.

The rearrangement uses TRBV5-1 and TRBJ1-2; no firm D call. The CDR3 has 14 amino acids. Per germline, CDR1 SGHRS and CDR2 YFSETQ. The V gene lost 4 bases and the J gene lost 0 bases, with 10 bases spanning the gap. The CDR3 coding sequence is TGCGCCAGCAGCACGGGCCAAGCTAACTATGGCTACACCTTC. Residues: CASSTGQANYGYTF.

There are many counts of this clonotype. V gene TRBV27 combines with J gene TRBJ2-7; 12 nucleotides line up with TRBD2. This CDR3 contains 17 residues. CDR1 is MNHEY and CDR2 is SMNVEV in the germline V gene (reference sequence). Germline trimming cut 2 bases from V and 4 bases from J; bases unmatched to any gene: 9. CDR3: CASSLVSSGRAPYEQYF. The CDR3 DNA follows: TGTGCCAGCAGTTTAGTCTCTAGCGGGAGGGCCCCGTACGAGCAGTACTTC.

This chain joins TRBV24-1 and TRBJ1-6; D remains unclear. V was cut by 1 base and J by 5 bases, with 5 bases left in between. Germline CDR1 reads KGHDR; CDR2 reads SFDVKD. The CDR3 is 14 amino acids. This CDR3 reads CATSDFPDNSPLHF. CDR3 bases: TGTGCCACCAGTGATTTTCCAGATAATTCACCCCTCCACTTT.

This clonotype was counted only a few times. The rearrangement joins TRBV12-3 or TRBV12-4 to TRBJ2-1; either TRBD1 or TRBD2 may supply D (6 bases each). This CDR3 region has 13 residues. V dropped 8 bases and J dropped 7 bases, with 15 bases sitting between them. CDR3 DNA sequence: TGTGCCAGCGGGAACAGGGAGGCGAATGAGCAGTTCTTC. It encodes CASGNREANEQFF.

This clonotype was counted only a few times. This sequence joins TRBV7-2 and TRBJ2-7; D is uncertain. CDR1 is SGHTA, CDR2 FQGNSA, per germline. The ends were cut back, 5 bases at V and 2 bases at J, with 13 bases in the middle. CDR3 size: 14 residues. The CDR3 loop reads CASSLGGLTYEQYF. The CDR3 nucleotides read TGTGCCAGCAGCCTAGGTGGGTTAACCTACGAGCAGTACTTC.

The V gene is TRBV14, the J gene TRBJ1-1; D is ambiguous. Germline CDR1 SGHDN, CDR2 FVKESK. This CDR3 spans 14 amino acids. With 0 bases removed from V and 11 bases from J, the gap between germline ends came to 16 bases. The CDR3 loop is CASSQERISRGAFF. CDR3 DNA: TGTGCCAGCAGCCAAGAGAGGATCTCCCGAGGGGCTTTCTTT. Looking up the rest from reference TRBV14 and TRBJ1-1 gives the full variable domain: EAGVTQFPSHSVIEKGQTVTLRCDPISGHDNLYWYRRVMGKEIKFLLHFVKESKQDESGMPNNRFLAERTGGTYSTLKVQPAELEDSGVYFCASSQERISRGAFFGQGTRLTVV.

The rearrangement uses TRBV7-3 and TRBJ2-2; D call uncertain. CDR1 is SGHTA, CDR2 FQGTGA, per germline. The length of the CDR3 is 12 residues. Deletions cut 6 bases from V and 7 bases from J, with 9 bases between. DNA for the CDR3: TGTGCCAGCAGTCTTCAGAACGGGGAGCTGTTTTTT. It codes for CASSLQNGELFF. Based on the CDR3 plus reference TRBV7-3 and TRBJ2-2, the full variable domain is GAGVSQTPSNKVTEKGKYVELRCDPISGHTALYWYRQSLGQGPEFLIYFQGTGAADDSGLPNDRFFAVRPEGSVSTLKIQRTERGDSAVYLCASSLQNGELFFGEGSRLTVL.

The chain couples TRBV3-1 to TRBJ2-2; D may match TRBD1 or TRBD2 (5 bases each). The CDR3 is 14 residues long. CDR1 and CDR2 from the germline V gene are LGHDT and YNNKEL (reference sequence). The V end was cut by 5 bases, the J end by 5 bases, with 12 bases between. Here the CDR3 DNA reads TGTGCCAGCAGCTACTCTGGGGGTACCGGGGAGCTGTTTTTT. Amino acids: CASSYSGGTGELFF.